This T cell receptor beta chain was recorded in a study of immune evolution from preneoplasia to lung adenocarcinoma. Using immunoSEQ multiplex PCR, the repertoire was profiled, and TCRdb retains in-frame clones only, with some absent. The sample holds under 4,000 clones, around 83% seen once. Trimming removed 0 bases at V and 2 bases at J, with 8 bases between. The length of the CDR3 is 15 residues. Germline CDR1 is LNHNV and CDR2 is YYDKDF (reference sequence). The sequence derives from a person aged 40-50 years with lung adenocarcinoma. The chain uses TRBV15 and TRBJ1-3; no reliable D call. Sequenced material: FFPE adjacent normal lung tissue. CDR3 DNA: TGTGCCACCAGCAGAGAGAGGTTCGCTGGAAACACCATATATTTT. Translating gives CATSRERFAGNTIYF.